This TCR beta chain was obtained from a study of identical twins. Study-level findings and limits: Insertions were fewer in abundant cord blood beta clonotypes, whereas memory repertoires showed none of this pattern. In monozygotic twins, models underestimated the sharing of out-of-frame TCR alpha.

This clonotype was counted between two and nine times. Its target is unknown. TCRdb analysed the 5' RACE reads with MiXCR anew, one entry per CDR3 protein. The table shows some 500,000 distinct CDR3 sequences, with 20% to 25% occurring only once. Germline V lookup: CDR1 MDHEN, CDR2 SYDVKM. The V end was cut by 2 bases, the J end by 2 bases, with 9 bases between. This CDR3 region has 15 residues. The same specimen was also included in a second study, on T cells expressing NK-cell markers. From that paper: Eight donors were sequenced, seven testing HCMV-seropositive and one testing seronegative.

This receptor was obtained from a woman younger than 35 in good health. Specimen: CD4+ T cells sorted from blood. The chain uses TRBV28 and TRBJ1-4; D is unresolved. The CDR3 loop reads CASSLQWTTNEKLFF. In nucleotides, the CDR3 is TGTGCCAGCAGTTTACAGTGGACGACTAATGAAAAACTGTTTTTT.